Listed here is a single TCR beta chain. The antigen this receptor binds is unknown. The record has no base qualities; no much larger clone is one base away. The immunoSEQ Assay was the method used to sequence TCRbeta CDR3 regions. After extraction, genomic DNA underwent amplification by bias-controlled multiplex PCR, followed by high-throughput sequencing. The source study handled its data this way. To quantify the absolute abundance of each unique TCRbeta CDR3 region, sequences were collapsed and filtered. Usable DNA was measured by amplifying reference genes present in all nucleated cells, and TCRbeta template counts were normalized to that usable DNA to estimate T cell fraction. Repertoire TCRs were annotated as SARS-CoV-2-specific by exact matching of V gene, CDR3 amino acid sequence and J gene to a known reactive TCR set. MIRA supplied the reference SARS-CoV-2 TCR set, which was filtered for enrichment in COVID-19-positive ImmuneCODE repertoires so that public or cross-reactive TCRs were removed. Using the MIRA antigens, annotated TCRs were further analysed by specific ORF or by position within an ORF. Breadth was defined as the number of annotated unique rearrangements divided by the total number of unique productive rearrangements, and depth was defined as the summed frequency of the annotated unique rearrangements. Two-sided Wilcoxon rank-sum tests were applied when comparing TCR breadth between groups. Drawn from immuneACCESS, this table holds only the in-frame rearrangements with V and J called that TCRdb kept. Clones are partly lost; checked studies trace under half to an unresolved V gene and leave the rest unexplained. The DNA gave D and trimming, while V, J and clone size come from that table. The sample has 300,000 to 400,000 clones on record, 87% of them singletons. Roughly 3.1% of the sample is in the top ten clones.

This record belongs to a study of Ad26.COV2.S vaccination and SARS-CoV-2 variants (TCRdb year 2021). As for the study more broadly: Donors in the vaccine arm were drawn from COV1001, a multicentre, randomized, double-blind, placebo-controlled phase I-IIa trial testing Ad26.COV2.S in healthy adults. Trial participants were randomized into five groups of five, in which low-dose or high-dose Ad26.COV2.S was given once or twice, or placebo was given on both occasions. A total of roughly 32 samples were included in the TCR-sequenced set, comprising about 20 Ad26.COV2.S vaccine recipients, 5 placebo recipients and 8 SARS-CoV-2 convalescent individuals. Sequencing of the TCRbeta repertoire served to evaluate the specificity and breadth of SARS-CoV-2-reactive T cell receptors following Ad26.COV2.S vaccination. Investigators did not know the trial group allocation while performing experiments and assessing outcomes. Dosing of Ad26.COV2.S was intramuscular, at either 5x10^10 or 1x10^11 viral particles, delivered as one shot or as two shots spaced 56 days apart.

What the study reported, not specific to this receptor: Vaccine and placebo recipients had similar non-spike TCR breadth, a finding consistent with the vaccine containing only spike. Substantial breadth of spike-specific CD8+ and CD4+ T cell responses was reported after vaccination. The authors noted that total T cell responses may have been underestimated by the TCR breadth and depth analyses. The study lacked the statistical power to compare responses across vaccine doses or regimens. Ad26.COV2.S recipients had higher spike-specific TCR breadth than placebo recipients (P = 0.0014).

Read against the paper, the sample's treatment or condition label means: around 19 received Ad26.COV2.S at low or high dose, single or two shots; several received placebo; per-sample allocation not given. Repertoires of vaccine and placebo recipients were sequenced from samples taken on day 63 after the first injection. Between 29 July and 7 August 2020, Cohort 1b enrolled about 27 adults aged 18-55 years at one site in Boston, USA. Ad26.COV2.S was a replication-incompetent adenovirus type 26 vector expressing a prefusion-stabilized SARS-CoV-2 spike protein from the original Wuhan strain. V sheds 2 bases and J sheds 0 bases, leaving 13 bases between their ends. CDR1 and CDR2, looked up from the germline V gene, are SGHTA and FQGNSA. From its cysteine to its phenylalanine, the CDR3 spans 16 amino acids. Only the CDR3 DNA stays, 48 bases, in frame from base 1.

The V and J segments used are TRBV7-2 and TRBJ1-1, with no confidently assigned D gene. The specimen was peripheral blood, collected in a trial of Ad26.COV2.S vaccine versus placebo. This sequence originates from a person aged 18-65 years who received the Ad26.COV2.S COVID-19 vaccine or a placebo. The bases are TGTGCCAGCAGCTTAAATCCGGGATCGGTGAACACTGAAGCTTTCTTT. Its protein product is CASSLNPGSVNTEAFF. Joined to the reference TRBV7-2 and TRBJ1-1 proteins, this CDR3 gives the full variable domain: GAGVSQSPSNKVTEKGKDVELRCDPISGHTALYWYRQSLGQGLEFLIYFQGNSAPDKSGLPSDRFSAERTGGSVSTLTIQRTQQEDSAVYLCASSLNPGSVNTEAFFGQGTRLTVV.